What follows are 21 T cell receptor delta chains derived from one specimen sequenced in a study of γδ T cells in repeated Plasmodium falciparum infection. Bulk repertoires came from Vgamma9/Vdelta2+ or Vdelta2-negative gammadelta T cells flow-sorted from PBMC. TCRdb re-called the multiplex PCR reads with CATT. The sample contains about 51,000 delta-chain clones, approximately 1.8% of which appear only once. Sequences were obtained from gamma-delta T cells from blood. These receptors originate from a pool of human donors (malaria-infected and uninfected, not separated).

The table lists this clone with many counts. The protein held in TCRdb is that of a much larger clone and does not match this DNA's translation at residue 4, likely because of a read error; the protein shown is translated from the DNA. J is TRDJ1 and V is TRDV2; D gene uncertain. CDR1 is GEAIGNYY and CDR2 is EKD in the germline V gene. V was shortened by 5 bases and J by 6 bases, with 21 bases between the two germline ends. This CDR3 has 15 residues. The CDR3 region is CACGTRGPPGHKLIF. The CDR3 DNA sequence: TGTGCCTGTGGCACTCGGGGTCCCCCAGGGCATAAACTCATCTTT.

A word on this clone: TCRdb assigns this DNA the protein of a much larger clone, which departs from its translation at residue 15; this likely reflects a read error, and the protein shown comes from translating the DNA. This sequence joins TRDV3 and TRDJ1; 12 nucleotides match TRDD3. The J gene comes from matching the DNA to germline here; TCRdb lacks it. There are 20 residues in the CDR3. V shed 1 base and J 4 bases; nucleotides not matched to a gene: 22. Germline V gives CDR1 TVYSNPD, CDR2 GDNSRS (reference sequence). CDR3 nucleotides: TGTGCCTTTATGATTCCCTCGTACTGGGGGATACCCTTGAACATCGATAAACTCATCTTT. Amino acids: CAFMIPSYWGIPLNIDKLIF.

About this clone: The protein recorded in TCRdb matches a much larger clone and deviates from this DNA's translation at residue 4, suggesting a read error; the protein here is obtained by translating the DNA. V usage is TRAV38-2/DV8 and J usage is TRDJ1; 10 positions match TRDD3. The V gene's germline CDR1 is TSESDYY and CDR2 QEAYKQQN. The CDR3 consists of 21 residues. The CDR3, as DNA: TGTGCTTATGGGAGCGCGACCCCGCCTGGCCTGGGGGATAACTTCGCCGATAAACTCATCTTT. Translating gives CAYGSATPPGLGDNFADKLIF.

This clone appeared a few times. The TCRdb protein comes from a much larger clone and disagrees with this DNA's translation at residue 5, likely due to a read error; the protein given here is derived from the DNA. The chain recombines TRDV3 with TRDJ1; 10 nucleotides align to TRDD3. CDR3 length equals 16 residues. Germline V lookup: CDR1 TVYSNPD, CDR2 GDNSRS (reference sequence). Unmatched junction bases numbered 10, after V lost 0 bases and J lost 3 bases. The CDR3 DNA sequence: TGTGCCTTTAGTAGCTACTGGGGGATTAGGGCCGATAAACTCATCTTT. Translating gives CAFSSYWGIRADKLIF.

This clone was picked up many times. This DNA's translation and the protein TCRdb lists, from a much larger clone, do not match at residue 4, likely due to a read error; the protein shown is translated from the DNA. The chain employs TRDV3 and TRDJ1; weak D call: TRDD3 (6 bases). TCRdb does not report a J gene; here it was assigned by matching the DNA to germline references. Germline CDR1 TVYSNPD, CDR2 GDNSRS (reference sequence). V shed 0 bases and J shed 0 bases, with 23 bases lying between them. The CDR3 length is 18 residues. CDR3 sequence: CAFRDYVGGYRDTDKLIF. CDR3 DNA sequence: TGTGCCTTTAGGGACTACGTTGGGGGTTACCGAGACACCGATAAACTCATCTTT.

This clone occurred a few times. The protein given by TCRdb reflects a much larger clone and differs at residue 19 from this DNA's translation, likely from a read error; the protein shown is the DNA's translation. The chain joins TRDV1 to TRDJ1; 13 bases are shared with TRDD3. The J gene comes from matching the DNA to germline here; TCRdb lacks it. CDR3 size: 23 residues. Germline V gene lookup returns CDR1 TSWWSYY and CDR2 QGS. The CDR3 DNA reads TGTGCTCTTGGGGACCCGACCCCATCCCGTACTGGGGGATACGCGGGGTACACCGGTAAACTCATCTTT. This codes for CALGDPTPSRTGGYAGYTGKLIF.

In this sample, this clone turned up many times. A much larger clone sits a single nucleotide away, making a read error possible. This CDR3 reads CAFPYGIRNPHKPIF. The CDR3 DNA is TGTGCCTTCCCCTACGGGATACGAAACCCCCATAAACCCATCTTT. V gene TRDV3 combines with J gene TRDJ1; 8 bases line up with TRDD3. This CDR3 spans 15 amino acids. Germline V gene data show CDR1 as TVYSNPD and CDR2 as GDNSRS (reference sequence).

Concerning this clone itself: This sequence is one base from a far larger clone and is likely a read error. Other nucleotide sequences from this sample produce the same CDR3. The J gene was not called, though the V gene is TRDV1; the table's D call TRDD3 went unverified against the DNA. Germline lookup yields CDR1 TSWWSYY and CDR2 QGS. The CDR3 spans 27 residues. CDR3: CALGERVVFVDLATGGLSYPYTDKLIF. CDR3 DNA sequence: TGTGCTCTTGGGGAACGAGTAGTCTTCGTCGACCTAGCTACTGGGGGGTTATCATACCCTTACACCGATAAACTCATCTTC.

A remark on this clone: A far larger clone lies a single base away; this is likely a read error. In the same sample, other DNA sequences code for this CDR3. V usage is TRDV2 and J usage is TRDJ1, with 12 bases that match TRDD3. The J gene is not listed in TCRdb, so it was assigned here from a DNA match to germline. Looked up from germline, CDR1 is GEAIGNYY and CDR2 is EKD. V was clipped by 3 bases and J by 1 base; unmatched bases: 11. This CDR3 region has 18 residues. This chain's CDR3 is CACDVLGDTRSGTDKLIF. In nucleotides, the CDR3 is TGTGCCTGTGACGTGCTGGGGGATACGCGGTCAGGCACCGATAAACTCATCTTT.

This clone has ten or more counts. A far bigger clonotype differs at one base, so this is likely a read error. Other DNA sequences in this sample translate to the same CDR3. The CDR3 sequence: CACDTGSLLGEHPDKLIF. In DNA, the CDR3 is TGTGCCTGTGACACCGGTTCCTTACTAGGGGAGCACCCCGATAAACTCATCTTT. The rearrangement joins TRDV2 to TRDJ1; D may correspond to TRDD2 or TRDD3 (5 bases each). With 0 bases removed from V and 3 bases from J, the gap between germline ends came to 22 bases. Looked up from germline, CDR1 is GEAIGNYY and CDR2 is EKD. This CDR3 is built from 18 residues.

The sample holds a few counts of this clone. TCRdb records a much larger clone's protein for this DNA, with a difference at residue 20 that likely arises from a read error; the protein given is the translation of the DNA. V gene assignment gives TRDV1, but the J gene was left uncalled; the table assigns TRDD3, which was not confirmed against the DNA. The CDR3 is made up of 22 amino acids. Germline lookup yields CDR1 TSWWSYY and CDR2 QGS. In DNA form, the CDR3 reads TGTGCTCTTGGGGACGCCCCTTCTTCCTTAATCCACCTGATCCAGTACACCGATAAACACATCTTT. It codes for CALGDAPSSLIHLIQYTDKHIF.

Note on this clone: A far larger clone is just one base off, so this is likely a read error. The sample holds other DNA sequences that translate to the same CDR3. The CDR3, as DNA: TGTGCCTGTGACACCCTGGGGTTCCATAGTTACGGGGACACCCGACAGATGTTCTTC. Translation gives CACDTLGFHSYGDTRQMFF. V gene TRDV2 was called; the J gene was not; TRDD3, as called in the table, went unchecked against the DNA. The V gene's germline CDR1 is GEAIGNYY and CDR2 EKD. The CDR3 contains 19 residues.

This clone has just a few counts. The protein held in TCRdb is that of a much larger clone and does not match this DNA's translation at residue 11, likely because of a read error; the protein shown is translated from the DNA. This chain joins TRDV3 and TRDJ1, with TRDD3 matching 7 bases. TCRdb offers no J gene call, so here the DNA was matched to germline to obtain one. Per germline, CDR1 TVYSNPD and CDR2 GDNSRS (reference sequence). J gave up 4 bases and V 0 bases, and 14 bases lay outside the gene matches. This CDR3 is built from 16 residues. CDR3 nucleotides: TGTGCCTTTAGACGGTGGGGGAGCGCGTACATCGATAAACTCATCTTT. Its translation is CAFRRWGSAYIDKLIF.

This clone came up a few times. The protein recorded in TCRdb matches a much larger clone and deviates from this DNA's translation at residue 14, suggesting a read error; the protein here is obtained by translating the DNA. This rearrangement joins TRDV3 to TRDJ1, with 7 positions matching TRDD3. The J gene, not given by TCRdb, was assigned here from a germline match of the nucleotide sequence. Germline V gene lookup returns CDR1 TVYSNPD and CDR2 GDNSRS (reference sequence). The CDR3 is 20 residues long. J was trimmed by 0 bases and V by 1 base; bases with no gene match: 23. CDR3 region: CAFISSATVWGARDTDKLIF. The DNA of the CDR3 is TGTGCCTTTATATCTTCCGCTACAGTCTGGGGGGCCAGGGACACCGATAAACTCATCTTT. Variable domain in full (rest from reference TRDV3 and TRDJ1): CDKVTQSSPDQTVASGSEVVLLCTYDTVYSNPDLFWYRIRPDYSFQFVFYGDNSRSEGADFTQGRFSVKHILTQKAFHLVISPVRTEDSATYYCAFISSATVWGARDTDKLIFGKGTRVTVEP.

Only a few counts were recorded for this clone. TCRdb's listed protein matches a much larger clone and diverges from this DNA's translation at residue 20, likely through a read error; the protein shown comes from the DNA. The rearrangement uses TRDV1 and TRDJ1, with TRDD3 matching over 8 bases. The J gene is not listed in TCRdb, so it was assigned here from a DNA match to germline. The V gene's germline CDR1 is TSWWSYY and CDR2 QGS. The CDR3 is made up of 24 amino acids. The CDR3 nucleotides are TGTGCTCTTGGGGACCTTGGGATTCCGTCCTATTTCGCTGGGGGACCTCCTTACACCGAGAAACTCATCTTT. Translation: CALGDLGIPSYFAGGPPYTEKLIF.

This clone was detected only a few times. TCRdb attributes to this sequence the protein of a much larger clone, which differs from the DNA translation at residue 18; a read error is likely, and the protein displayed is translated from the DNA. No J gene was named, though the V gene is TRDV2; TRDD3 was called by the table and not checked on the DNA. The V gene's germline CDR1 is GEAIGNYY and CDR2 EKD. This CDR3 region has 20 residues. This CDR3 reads CACDILLGVPGPWDTRQVFF. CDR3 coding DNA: TGTGCCTGTGACATTTTACTGGGGGTCCCTGGGCCCTGGGACACCCGACAGGTGTTTTTC.

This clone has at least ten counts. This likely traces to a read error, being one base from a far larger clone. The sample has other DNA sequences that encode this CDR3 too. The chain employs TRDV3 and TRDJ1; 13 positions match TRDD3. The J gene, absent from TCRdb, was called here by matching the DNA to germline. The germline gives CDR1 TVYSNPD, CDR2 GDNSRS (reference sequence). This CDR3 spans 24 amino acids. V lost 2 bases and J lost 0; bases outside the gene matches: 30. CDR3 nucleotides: TGTGCCTTTGTCATTGCTCCGAAACTATCTACTGGGGGATACGGGCCTCTCTACACCGATAAACTCATCTTT. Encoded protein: CAFVIAPKLSTGGYGPLYTDKLIF.

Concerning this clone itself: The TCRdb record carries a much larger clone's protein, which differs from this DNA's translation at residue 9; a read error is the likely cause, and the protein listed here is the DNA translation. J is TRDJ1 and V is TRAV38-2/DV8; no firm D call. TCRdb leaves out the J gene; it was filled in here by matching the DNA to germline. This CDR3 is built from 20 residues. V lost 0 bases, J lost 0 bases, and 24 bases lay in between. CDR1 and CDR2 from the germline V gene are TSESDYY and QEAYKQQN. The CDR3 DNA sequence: TGTGCTTATAGGAGCGCGTTCCCTATCAACGGTTTGGACTACACCGATAAACTCATCTTT. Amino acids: CAYRSAFPINGLDYTDKLIF.

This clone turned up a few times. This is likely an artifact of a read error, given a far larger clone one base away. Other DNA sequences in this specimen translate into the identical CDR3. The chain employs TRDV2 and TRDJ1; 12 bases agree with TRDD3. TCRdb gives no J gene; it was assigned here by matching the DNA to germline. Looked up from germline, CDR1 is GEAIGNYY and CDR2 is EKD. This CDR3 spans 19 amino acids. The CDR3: CACETITGGYTGDTDKLIF. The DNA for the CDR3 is TGCGCCTGTGAGACAATTACTGGGGGATACACCGGAGACACCGATAAACTCATCTTT.

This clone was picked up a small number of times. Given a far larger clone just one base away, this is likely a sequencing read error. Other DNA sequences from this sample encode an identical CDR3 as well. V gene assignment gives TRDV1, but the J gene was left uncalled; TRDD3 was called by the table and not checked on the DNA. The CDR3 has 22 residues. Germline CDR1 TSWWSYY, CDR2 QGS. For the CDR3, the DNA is TGTGCTCTTGGGGCTCCCTTCCTACGTTACTGGAGGATCGTTGGCACGAATGATAAACTTATCTTT. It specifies CALGAPFLRYWRIVGTNDKLIF.

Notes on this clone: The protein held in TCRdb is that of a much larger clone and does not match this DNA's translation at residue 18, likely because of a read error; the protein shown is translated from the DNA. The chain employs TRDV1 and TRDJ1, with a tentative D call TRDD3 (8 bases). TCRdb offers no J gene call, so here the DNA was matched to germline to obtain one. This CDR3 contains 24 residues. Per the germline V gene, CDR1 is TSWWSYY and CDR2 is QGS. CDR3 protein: CALGKFLLLPWGTKIPRDTDKLIF. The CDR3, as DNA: TGTGCCCTGGGCAAATTCCTACTTCTCCCCTGGGGGACAAAAATCCCGAGGGACACCGATAAACTCATCTTT.